The sequence of this TCR beta chain was determined in a study of cytotoxic CD8 clonotypes in ibrutinib-treated CLL. Clones were read by immunoSEQ multiplex PCR, and TCRdb kept only the in-frame ones, dropping some. The sample lists under 50,000 clones; 68% were seen once. Germline V gives CDR1 SGHTA, CDR2 FQGNSA. The CDR3 length is 11 residues. Trimming removed 4 bases from V and 7 bases from J, with 6 bases in between. Here the sequenced sample was PBMCs, taken at disease progression, from a patient treated with ibrutinib. This TCR derives from a human donor with chronic lymphocytic leukemia. The chain joins TRBV7-2 to TRBJ2-3, with unresolved D. The CDR3: CASSSVHTQYF. CDR3 DNA: TGTGCCAGCAGCTCTGTACATACGCAGTATTTT.